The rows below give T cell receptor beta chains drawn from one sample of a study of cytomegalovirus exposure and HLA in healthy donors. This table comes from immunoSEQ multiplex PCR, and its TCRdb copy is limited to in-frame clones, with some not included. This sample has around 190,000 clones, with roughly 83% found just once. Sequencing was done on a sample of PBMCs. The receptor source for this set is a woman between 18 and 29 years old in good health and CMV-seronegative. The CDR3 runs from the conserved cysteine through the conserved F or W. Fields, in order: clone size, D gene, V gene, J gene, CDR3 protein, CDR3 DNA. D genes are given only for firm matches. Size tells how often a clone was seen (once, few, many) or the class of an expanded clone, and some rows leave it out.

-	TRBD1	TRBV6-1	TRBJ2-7	CASTRQGTSGEQYF	TGTGCCAGCACCCGACAGGGTACCTCTGGCGAGCAGTACTTC
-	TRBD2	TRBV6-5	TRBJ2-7	CASSSTSGEYEQYF	TGTGCCAGCAGTTCGACTAGCGGGGAGTACGAGCAGTACTTC
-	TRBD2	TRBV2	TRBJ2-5	CASRVAGAETQYF	TGTGCCAGCCGGGTAGCGGGGGCGGAGACCCAGTACTTC
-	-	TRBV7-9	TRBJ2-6	CASRRMGSISSGANVLTF	TGTGCCAGCAGGCGAATGGGCAGTATTAGCTCTGGGGCCAACGTCCTGACTTTC
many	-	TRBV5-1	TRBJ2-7	CASRTEAYEQYF	TGCGCCAGCAGAACGGAGGCCTACGAGCAGTACTTC
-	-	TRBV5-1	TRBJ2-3	CASSLGTLSTDTQYF	TGCGCCAGCAGCTTGGGGACTTTATCCACAGATACGCAGTATTTT
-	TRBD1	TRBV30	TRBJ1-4	CAWSTGDNNEKLFF	TGTGCCTGGAGTACAGGGGATAATAATGAAAAACTGTTTTTT
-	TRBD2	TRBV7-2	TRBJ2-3	CASSYWGGADTQYF	TGTGCCAGCAGCTATTGGGGGGGAGCGGATACGCAGTATTTT
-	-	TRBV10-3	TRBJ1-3	CAISDRGNTIYF	TGTGCCATCAGTGATAGAGGAAACACCATATATTTT
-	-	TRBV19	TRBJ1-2	CASSIDHRSAEFYGYTF	TGTGCCAGTAGTATAGATCACCGTAGCGCAGAATTCTATGGCTACACCTTC
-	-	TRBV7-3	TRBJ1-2	CASSSQGEGYTF	TGTGCCAGCAGCTCGCAGGGTGAGGGCTACACCTTC
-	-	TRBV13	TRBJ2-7	CASSARTALPYEQYF	TGTGCCAGCAGCGCCCGGACAGCACTACCCTACGAGCAGTACTTC
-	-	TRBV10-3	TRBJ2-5	CATYNRLQETQYF	TGTGCCACCTACAATCGACTACAAGAGACCCAGTACTTC
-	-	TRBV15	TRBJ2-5	CATSIISILDTTQYF	TGTGCCACCAGCATAATTTCGATTCTGGACACCACCCAGTACTTC
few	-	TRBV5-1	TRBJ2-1	CASSPPGSNEQFF	TGCGCCAGCAGCCCCCCCGGGAGCAATGAGCAGTTCTTC
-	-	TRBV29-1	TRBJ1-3	CSAKKQAAGNTIYF	TGCAGCGCAAAGAAACAGGCCGCTGGAAACACCATATATTTT
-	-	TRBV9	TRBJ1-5	CASSVASGGAQHF	TGTGCCAGCAGCGTAGCTAGTGGGGGGGCCCAGCATTTT
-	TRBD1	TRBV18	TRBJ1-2	CASSHRTSWDRGMYGYTF	TGTGCCAGCTCACACCGGACCTCCTGGGACAGGGGGATGTATGGCTACACCTTC
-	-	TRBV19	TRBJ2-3	CASSMGLTGVGEIDTQYF	TGTGCCAGTAGTATGGGGCTCACGGGAGTGGGTGAGATAGATACGCAGTATTTT
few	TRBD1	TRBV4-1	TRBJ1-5	CASSHTGGLSNQPQHF	TGCGCCAGCAGCCATACAGGGGGCTTGAGCAATCAGCCCCAGCATTTT
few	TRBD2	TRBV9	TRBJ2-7	CASSGPGTSTYEQYF	TGTGCCAGCAGCGGACCCGGGACTAGCACCTACGAGCAGTACTTC
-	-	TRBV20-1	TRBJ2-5	CSAIQEGTYF	TGCAGTGCTATCCAAGAGGGTACGTACTTC
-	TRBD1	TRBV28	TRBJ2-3	CASSLARDRSSDTQYF	TGTGCCAGCAGTTTAGCCCGGGACAGGAGTTCGGATACGCAGTATTTT
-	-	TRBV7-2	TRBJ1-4	CASSLEGRVNEKLFF	TGTGCCAGCAGCTTAGAAGGCAGGGTTAATGAAAAACTGTTTTTT
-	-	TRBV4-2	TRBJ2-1	CASSQVIVVGSGSEQFF	TGTGCCAGCAGCCAAGTGATCGTAGTCGGGAGTGGTAGTGAGCAGTTCTTC
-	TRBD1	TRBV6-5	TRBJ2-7	CASRPTGTGNANF	TGTGCCAGCAGGCCGACCGGGACAGGGAACGCGAACTTC
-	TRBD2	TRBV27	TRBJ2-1	CASSFLQASGLVNNEQFF	TGTGCCAGCAGTTTTCTACAAGCGTCGGGACTAGTCAACAATGAGCAGTTCTTC
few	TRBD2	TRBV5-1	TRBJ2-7	CASSLAPSGGSYEQYF	TGCGCCAGCAGCTTGGCTCCTAGCGGGGGTTCCTACGAGCAGTACTTC
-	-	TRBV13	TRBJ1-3	CASSFRGNTIYF	TGTGCCAGCAGCTTCCGTGGAAACACCATATATTTT